What follows are 16 T cell receptor beta chains derived from one specimen sequenced in a study of identical twins. In TCRdb, the 5' RACE reads were re-called with MiXCR into one record per CDR3 protein. The data contain 400,000 to 600,000 distinct CDR3 sequences, about a fifth of them seen just once; the ten biggest clones take up around 0.48%. The same data also contributed to another study, on yellow fever vaccine responses in identical twins.

What was sequenced was CD4+ T cells sorted from blood. The receptors were sampled from a young woman in good health.

The sample holds a few counts of this clonotype. CDR3 DNA sequence: TGCGCCAGCAGCGACGTGGTACAAGAGACCCAGTACTTC. Encoded protein: CASSDVVQETQYF. The chain combines TRBV5-1 with TRBJ2-5; D unresolved. The germline CDR1 and CDR2 sequences are SGHRS and YFSETQ. Trimming pared 4 bases from V and 2 bases from J, leaving 9 bases between. There are 13 residues in the CDR3.

In its sample, this clonotype was seen a few times. The chain couples TRBV10-3 to TRBJ1-1; possible D gene TRBD1, 5 bases. Trimming pared 2 bases from V and 3 bases from J, leaving 10 bases between. The germline V gene has CDR1 ENHRY and CDR2 SYGVKD. This CDR3 comprises 14 residues. In DNA, the CDR3 is TGTGCCATCAGTGAGGGGACGGCCCACACTGAAGCTTTCTTT. Translating gives CAISEGTAHTEAFF.

The rearrangement links TRBV10-3 to TRBJ1-1; TRBD1 aligns across 9 bases. The CDR3 is 16 amino acids. V dropped 3 bases and J dropped 1; count of bases not matched to a gene: 6. Germline CDR1 reads ENHRY; CDR2 reads SYGVKD. The CDR3 sequence is CAISDWTGDQNTEAFF. The CDR3 DNA is TGTGCCATCAGTGACTGGACAGGGGACCAGAACACTGAAGCTTTCTTT.

The sample holds a few counts of this clonotype. The V and J genes are TRBV4-1 and TRBJ2-3, with no clear D. V was pared by 0 bases and J by 0 bases, with 7 bases between. The CDR3 is made up of 15 amino acids. Germline-derived CDR1 and CDR2 are MGHRA and YSYEKL. The CDR3 spells CASSQDHYSTDTQYF. The CDR3 region has the DNA TGCGCCAGCAGCCAAGACCACTACAGCACAGATACGCAGTATTTT.

The chain has TRBV11-2 and TRBJ1-1; possibly TRBD1 for D (5 bases). Germline CDR1 reads SGHAT; CDR2 reads FQNNGV. This CDR3 region has 13 residues. With 2 bases removed from V and 4 bases from J, the gap between germline ends came to 8 bases. CDR3 in amino acids: CASSLRRGTEAFF. As DNA, the CDR3 is TGTGCCAGCAGCTTAAGGAGGGGCACTGAAGCTTTCTTT.

This clonotype was seen more than once but under ten times. The V call is TRBV20-1, the J call TRBJ1-2, with 7 positions matching TRBD1. V shed 5 bases and J 4 bases; nucleotides not matched to a gene: 7. The CDR3 spans 13 residues. From germline, CDR1 is DFQATT and CDR2 SNEGSKA (reference sequence). CDR3 in amino acids: CSASQGKSYGYTF. The CDR3 DNA is TGCAGTGCTTCACAGGGGAAAAGCTATGGCTACACCTTC.

The rearrangement uses TRBV10-3 and TRBJ2-1; TRBD2 matches 7 bases. This CDR3 is 14 amino acids long. From germline, CDR1 is ENHRY and CDR2 SYGVKD. The trim removed 2 bases at V and 15 bases at J, leaving 13 bases unmatched. Here the CDR3 DNA reads TGTGCCATCAGTGAGAACCCTCAGGCGGGAGAGGGGTTCTTC. Encoded protein: CAISENPQAGEGFF.

The CDR3 DNA follows: TGTGCCAGCAGTGAAGCGGCTACTCAGCAGTTCTTC. This gives the protein CASSEAATQQFF. This chain links TRBV2 with TRBJ2-1, with unresolved D. With 0 bases removed from V and 11 bases from J, the gap between germline ends came to 8 bases. Germline V gene sequence: CDR1 SNHLY, CDR2 FYNNEI. The CDR3 covers 12 residues.

The chain is built from TRBV20-1 and TRBJ2-2; D is possibly TRBD2 (5 bases). The CDR3 totals 16 residues. Germline V gives CDR1 DFQATT, CDR2 SNEGSKA (reference sequence). Trimming left V 0 bases short and J 2 bases short, with 13 bases between. This chain's CDR3 is CSARDRVGGNTGELFF. The DNA for the CDR3 is TGCAGTGCTAGAGATCGGGTAGGAGGAAACACCGGGGAGCTGTTTTTT.

This chain joins TRBV5-5 and TRBJ2-1; no clear D. V gave up 6 bases and J gave up 2 bases, with 12 bases separating them. The CDR3 loop spans 14 amino acids. The V gene's germline CDR1 is SGHKS and CDR2 YYEKEE (reference sequence). The CDR3, as DNA: TGTGCCAGCACTTTGAATATCGCCTACAATGAGCAGTTCTTC. Encoded protein: CASTLNIAYNEQFF.

This clonotype has at least ten counts. The chain uses TRBV15 and TRBJ2-1; 7 bases match TRBD1. Germline assignment: CDR1 LNHNV and CDR2 YYDKDF (reference sequence). CDR3 length: 15 amino acids. V lost 1 base to trimming and J lost 6 bases; unmatched junction nucleotides: 6. The CDR3 region is CATSRGQGDPNEQFF. The CDR3 DNA sequence: TGTGCCACCAGCAGAGGCCAGGGGGACCCCAATGAGCAGTTCTTC.

This clonotype showed up just a few times. The J gene is TRBJ2-2, the V gene TRBV9; a possible D gene is TRBD2 (5 bases). The CDR3 sequence is 15 residues long. Germline assignment: CDR1 SGDLS and CDR2 YYNGEE. V lost 5 bases, J lost 3 bases, and 14 bases lay in between. CDR3 region: CASRERGTDTGELFF. In DNA form, the CDR3 reads TGTGCCAGCAGGGAACGGGGTACGGACACCGGGGAGCTGTTTTTT.

This clonotype was seen a single time. This sequence joins TRBV28 and TRBJ2-7; TRBD1 agrees at 11 bases. The germline CDR1 and CDR2 sequences are MDHEN and SYDVKM. The CDR3 has 15 residues. Trimming cost V 6 bases and J 5 bases; bases outside gene matches: 9. CDR3 coding DNA: TGTGCCAGCAGGCCACGGACAGGGGGCGCGGACGAGCAGTACTTC. It specifies CASRPRTGGADEQYF.

This clonotype was detected a few times. This chain joins TRBV5-1 and TRBJ2-3; no definite D call. Trimming took off 3 bases at V and 7 bases at J, with 9 bases between the two ends. The length of the CDR3 is 12 residues. CDR1 and CDR2 (germline): SGHRS, YFSETQ. The CDR3 DNA is TGCGCCAGCAGCTCCCGTGGGAATACGCAGTATTTT. It is translated as CASSSRGNTQYF.

The chain couples TRBV28 to TRBJ2-5; 8 bases are a match to TRBD1. CDR1 and CDR2 (germline): MDHEN, SYDVKM. After removal of 1 base from V and 1 base from J, the junction contained 5 bases not matched to a gene. There are 16 residues in the CDR3. CDR3: CASSLLGTGPQETQYF. In DNA, the CDR3 is TGTGCCAGCAGTTTATTGGGGACAGGTCCCCAAGAGACCCAGTACTTC.

The chain employs TRBV12-3 or TRBV12-4 and TRBJ2-4, with D maybe TRBD2 (5 bases). V shed 3 bases and J shed 8 bases, with 14 bases lying between them. The CDR3 spans 14 residues. CDR3 sequence reads: CASSLSGRVHIQYF. CDR3 sequence (DNA): TGTGCCAGCAGTTTGTCGGGGAGAGTACACATTCAGTACTTC.